These 22 T cell receptor beta chains originate from one sample sequenced in a study of identifying expanded T cells in peripheral blood. Clones were sequenced by immunoSEQ multiplex PCR, and TCRdb holds only the in-frame ones, with some missing. This table has about 110,000 clones, 88% appearing once. Sequencing was carried out using blood. Every receptor here comes from a person between 18 and 70 years old in good health.

The rearrangement uses TRBV21-1 and TRBJ1-2. TRBV21-1 represents a pseudogene. The CDR3 sequence is 14 residues long. The DNA for the CDR3 is TGTGCCAGCAGCAAAGGTGGGGGAAGCTATGGCTACACCTTC. Translated: CASSKGGGSYGYTF.

The chain couples TRBV5-4 to TRBJ2-7, with a tentative D call TRBD1 (6 bases). Germline V gives CDR1 SGHNT, CDR2 YYREEE (reference sequence). V was shortened by 0 bases and J by 0 bases, with 10 bases between the two germline ends. The CDR3 contains 15 residues. CDR3: CASSLAGAHSYEQYF. The DNA of the CDR3 is TGTGCCAGCAGCTTGGCAGGGGCCCACTCCTACGAGCAGTACTTC. Using reference TRBV5-4 and TRBJ2-7 for the parts outside the CDR3, the full variable domain is ETGVTQSPTHLIKTRGQQVTLRCSSQSGHNTVSWYQQALGQGPQFIFQYYREEENGRGNFPPRFSGLQFPNYSSELNVNALELDDSALYLCASSLAGAHSYEQYFGPGTRLTVT.

J is TRBJ2-7 and V is TRBV7-9; TRBD2 aligns across 8 bases. CDR3 size: 15 residues. Germline CDR1 reads SEHNR; CDR2 reads FQNEAQ (reference sequence). The trim removed 4 bases at V and 0 bases at J, leaving 5 bases unmatched. CDR3 in amino acids: CASSSRTSLSYEQYF. DNA of the CDR3: TGTGCCAGCAGCTCCAGGACTAGCCTCTCCTACGAGCAGTACTTC. Complete variable domain (other parts from reference TRBV7-9 and TRBJ2-7): DTGVSQNPRHKITKRGQNVTFRCDPISEHNRLYWYRQTLGQGPEFLTYFQNEAQLEKSRLLSDRFSAERPKGSFSTLEIQRTEQGDSAMYLCASSSRTSLSYEQYFGPGTRLTVT.

This sequence joins TRBV19 and TRBJ1-2; D gene ambiguous. CDR1 LNHDA and CDR2 SQIVND come from the germline V gene (reference sequence). Trimming removed 5 bases from V and 2 bases from J, with 12 bases in between. This CDR3 comprises 14 residues. This CDR3 is CASSEQRINYGYTF. In nucleotides, the CDR3 is TGTGCCAGTAGTGAACAGAGAATCAACTATGGCTACACCTTC.

V and J are TRBV20-1 and TRBJ2-3; D ambiguous. This CDR3 is 11 amino acids long. Trimming shortened V by 6 bases and J by 3 bases, and 7 bases separated the two germline ends. Germline values: CDR1 DFQATT, CDR2 SNEGSKA (reference sequence). As DNA, the CDR3 is TGCAGTGCCCTAAAAACAGATACGCAGTATTTT. It codes for CSALKTDTQYF.

About this clone: The sample has other DNA sequences that encode this CDR3 too. The chain is built from TRBV28 and TRBJ2-3, with unresolved D. V lost 3 bases and J 4 bases, leaving 5 bases between the germline ends. The CDR3 is 12 residues long. From germline, CDR1 is MDHEN and CDR2 SYDVKM. The CDR3 loop reads CASSLRSDTQYF. The CDR3, as DNA: TGTGCCAGCAGTTTGAGGTCAGATACGCAGTATTTT.

This clone appeared once. This chain joins TRBV5-1 and TRBJ2-2; 7 positions agree with TRBD1. Trimming at V came to 0 bases and at J to 4 bases, leaving 3 bases not matched to a gene. The CDR3 loop spans 15 amino acids. From germline, CDR1 is SGHRS and CDR2 YFSETQ. The CDR3 nucleotides are TGCGCCAGCAGCTTGGACAGGGGCGTCACCGGGGAGCTGTTTTTT. Translated, it gives CASSLDRGVTGELFF.

The CDR3 sequence is CARNLQQAKNIQYF. CDR3 nucleotide sequence: TGTGCCAGAAACTTACAGCAAGCCAAAAACATTCAGTACTTC. V gene TRBV7-5 combines with J gene TRBJ2-4. TRBV7-5 is tagged as a pseudogene. CDR3 length equals 14 residues.

The J gene is TRBJ1-4, the V gene TRBV7-8; TRBD1 matches 10 bases. Looked up from germline, CDR1 is SGHVS and CDR2 is FQNEAQ. The CDR3 sequence is 15 residues long. The V gene end was trimmed by 4 bases and the J gene end by 7 bases; junction bases not matched to a gene: 6. In nucleotides, the CDR3 is TGTGCCAGCAGCTCAAGCGGACAGGGGGGTGAAAAACTGTTTTTT. Protein: CASSSSGQGGEKLFF.

This clone was counted only a few times. V usage is TRBV19 and J usage is TRBJ2-6; no clear D gene. Between the trimmed V and J ends, which lost 5 bases and 0 bases, there was a span of 14 bases. The germline gives CDR1 LNHDA, CDR2 SQIVND (reference sequence). This CDR3 region has 17 residues. CDR3 DNA: TGTGCCAGTAGTTCCCGCGCCGGGCACTCTGGGGCCAACGTCCTGACTTTC. Translated, it gives CASSSRAGHSGANVLTF. The full variable domain, in which reference TRBV19 and TRBJ2-6 provide the parts outside the CDR3, is DGGITQSPKYLFRKEGQNVTLSCEQNLNHDAMYWYRQDPGQGLRLIYYSQIVNDFQKGDIAEGYSVSREKKESFPLTVTSAQKNPTAFYLCASSSRAGHSGANVLTFGAGSRLTVL.

The rearrangement links TRBV6-4 to TRBJ2-7, with a tentative D call TRBD2 (5 bases). Looked up from germline, CDR1 is MRHNA and CDR2 is SNTAGT. CDR3 length: 15 residues. V was clipped by 7 bases and J by 0 bases, with 16 bases between them. The CDR3: CASTKLAVSSYEQYF. CDR3 sequence (DNA): TGTGCCAGCACGAAGCTAGCCGTAAGCTCCTACGAGCAGTACTTC.

V usage is TRBV19 and J usage is TRBJ2-1; 8 bases match TRBD2. The CDR3 covers 16 residues. Unmatched junction bases numbered 5, after V lost 4 bases and J lost 0 bases. CDR1 is LNHDA and CDR2 is SQIVND in the germline V gene (reference sequence). The CDR3 nucleotides are TGTGCCAGTAGTACCCTGACTAGCGACTCCTACAATGAGCAGTTCTTC. It specifies CASSTLTSDSYNEQFF.

The chain combines TRBV28 with TRBJ2-5, with D tentatively TRBD1 (5 bases). Germline assignment: CDR1 MDHEN and CDR2 SYDVKM. This CDR3 is built from 14 residues. V lost 3 bases, J lost 5 bases, and 13 bases lay in between. CDR3 in DNA: TGTGCCAGCAGTTTTTTCCAGGGAAGGGAGACCCAGTACTTC. Translation gives CASSFFQGRETQYF.

This rearrangement joins TRBV5-1 to TRBJ2-4; 9 nucleotides align to TRBD1. This CDR3 is 17 amino acids long. V shed 4 bases and J 6 bases; nucleotides not matched to a gene: 14. In germline, CDR1 is SGHRS, CDR2 YFSETQ. CDR3 DNA: TGCGCCAGCAGCCCCACAGGGGGCAGGGGTTCAACAAACATTCAGTACTTC. Protein sequence: CASSPTGGRGSTNIQYF.

This rearrangement joins TRBV4-3 to TRBJ1-2, with a tentative D call TRBD1 (6 bases). Germline V CDR1 and CDR2: LGHNA, YSLEER. V lost 3 bases to trimming and J lost 4 bases, with 15 bases between them. The length of the CDR3 is 15 residues. Written as DNA, the CDR3 is TGCGCCAGCAGCCACGGCACAGGGACTCTCTATGGCTACACCTTC. It encodes CASSHGTGTLYGYTF.

About this clone itself: The junction differs from germline at one of its ends, possibly a read error. The rearrangement links TRBV28 to TRBJ2-2; tentatively, D is TRBD2 (5 bases). Looked up from germline, CDR1 is MDHEN and CDR2 is SYDVKM. CDR3 length equals 14 residues. The CDR3 spells CASSPKRNTRELFF. As DNA, the CDR3 is TGTGCCAGCAGCCCAAAGCGGAACACCAGGGAGCTGTTTTTT.

The CDR3 protein is CASRAGQAYNEQFF. CDR3 nucleotide sequence: TGTGCCAGCCGAGCGGGACAGGCCTACAATGAGCAGTTCTTC. This sequence joins TRBV2 and TRBJ2-1, with D tentatively TRBD1 (8 bases). Germline V gene data show CDR1 as SNHLY and CDR2 as FYNNEI. The CDR3 is 14 residues long. V was pared by 8 bases and J by 2 bases, with 13 bases between.

The chain carries TRBV5-6 and TRBJ1-2, with a possible D match to TRBD1 (6 bases). This CDR3 has 12 amino acids. Germline V CDR1 and CDR2: SGHDT, YYEEEE. The V end lost 3 bases, the J end lost 11 bases, and 14 bases lay between the germline ends. The CDR3 here is CASSSSGGGYTF. In DNA, the CDR3 is TGTGCCAGCAGCTCCTCGGGGGGCGGATACACCTTC.

This chain joins TRBV15 and TRBJ2-3; TRBD1 matches 7 bases. CDR1 and CDR2 (germline): LNHNV, YYDKDF (reference sequence). The CDR3 is 16 amino acids. V lost 5 bases and J lost 5; bases outside the gene matches: 13. The CDR3 loop is CATSGVGQRGLDTQYF. CDR3 sequence (DNA): TGTGCCACCAGCGGGGTGGGACAGCGAGGGTTAGATACGCAGTATTTT.

With respect to this clone: A read error may account for a junction end that differs from germline. The chain joins TRBV27 to TRBJ1-2; 7 bases match TRBD1. Germline lookup yields CDR1 MNHEY and CDR2 SMNVEV (reference sequence). The CDR3 runs to 13 residues. The CDR3 nucleotides are TGTGCCAGCAGTTTAGATACAGGGGCTGGTTTGGCCTTC. Translating it yields CASSLDTGAGLAF.

This clone was counted between two and nine times. The V call is TRBV27, the J call TRBJ2-7; D gene ambiguous. V lost 3 bases and J 5 bases, leaving 17 bases between the germline ends. Germline V gene sequence: CDR1 MNHEY, CDR2 SMNVEV (reference sequence). CDR3 length equals 15 residues. The DNA for the CDR3 is TGTGCCAGCAGTTTCAGTCCTTTGGGGTACGACGAGCAGTACTTC. Translation: CASSFSPLGYDEQYF.

The gene calls are TRBV18 and TRBJ2-1, with no clear D. This CDR3 is 14 amino acids long. Germline CDR1 is KGHSH and CDR2 is LQKENI. Trimming left V 2 bases short and J 0 bases short, with 5 bases between. CDR3 sequence (DNA): TGTGCCAGCTCACCAACGAGCTCCTACAATGAGCAGTTCTTC. As protein: CASSPTSSYNEQFF.